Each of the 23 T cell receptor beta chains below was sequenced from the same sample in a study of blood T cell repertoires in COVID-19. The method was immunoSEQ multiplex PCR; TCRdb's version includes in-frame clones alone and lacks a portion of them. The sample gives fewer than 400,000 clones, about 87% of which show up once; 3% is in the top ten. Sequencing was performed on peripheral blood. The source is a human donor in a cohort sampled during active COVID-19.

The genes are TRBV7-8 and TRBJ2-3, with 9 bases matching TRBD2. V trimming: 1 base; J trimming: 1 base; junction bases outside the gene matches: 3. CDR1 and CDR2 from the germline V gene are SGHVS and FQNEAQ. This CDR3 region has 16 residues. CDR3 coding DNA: TGTGCCAGCAGCTTAGGGCTAGCGGGACGCACAGATACGCAGTATTTT. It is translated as CASSLGLAGRTDTQYF.

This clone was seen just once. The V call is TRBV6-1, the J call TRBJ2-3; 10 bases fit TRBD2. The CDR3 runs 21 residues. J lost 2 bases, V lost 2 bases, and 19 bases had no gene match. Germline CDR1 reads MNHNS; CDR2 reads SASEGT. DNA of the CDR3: TGTGCCAGCAGTGAAACCCTACCTAGCGGGAGTTTGCTTCAATCCACAGATACGCAGTATTTT. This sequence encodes CASSETLPSGSLLQSTDTQYF.

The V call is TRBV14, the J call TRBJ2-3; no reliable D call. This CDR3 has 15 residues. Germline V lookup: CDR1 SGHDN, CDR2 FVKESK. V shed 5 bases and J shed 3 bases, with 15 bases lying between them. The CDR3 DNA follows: TGTGCCAGCAGCTCCGACTTACCACAAACAGATACGCAGTATTTT. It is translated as CASSSDLPQTDTQYF.

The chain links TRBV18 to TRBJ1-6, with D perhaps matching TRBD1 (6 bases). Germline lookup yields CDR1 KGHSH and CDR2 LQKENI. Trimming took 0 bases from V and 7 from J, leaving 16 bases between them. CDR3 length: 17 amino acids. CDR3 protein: CASSPPGLQGGNSPLHF. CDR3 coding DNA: TGTGCCAGCTCACCACCGGGCCTACAGGGTGGGAATTCACCCCTCCACTTT.

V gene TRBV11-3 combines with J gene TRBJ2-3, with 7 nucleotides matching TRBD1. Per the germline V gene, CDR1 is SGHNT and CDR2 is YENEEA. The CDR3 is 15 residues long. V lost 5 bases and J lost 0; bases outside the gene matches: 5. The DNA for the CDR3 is TGTGCCAGCAGCCCAGGGGGTGGGAGCACAGATACGCAGTATTTT. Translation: CASSPGGGSTDTQYF.

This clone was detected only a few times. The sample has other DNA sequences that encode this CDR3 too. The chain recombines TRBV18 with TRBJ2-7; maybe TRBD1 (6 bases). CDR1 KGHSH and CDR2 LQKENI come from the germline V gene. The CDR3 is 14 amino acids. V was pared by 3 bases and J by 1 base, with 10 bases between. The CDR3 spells CASSPPGTSYEQYF. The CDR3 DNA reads TGTGCCAGCTCACCCCCCGGGACATCCTACGAGCAGTACTTC.

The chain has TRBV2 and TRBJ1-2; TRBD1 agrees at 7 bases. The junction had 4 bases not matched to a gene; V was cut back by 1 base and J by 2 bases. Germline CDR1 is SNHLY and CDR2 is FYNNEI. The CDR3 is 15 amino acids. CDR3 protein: CASSEGTGRNYGYTF. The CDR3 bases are TGTGCCAGCAGTGAAGGGACAGGAAGAAACTATGGCTACACCTTC.

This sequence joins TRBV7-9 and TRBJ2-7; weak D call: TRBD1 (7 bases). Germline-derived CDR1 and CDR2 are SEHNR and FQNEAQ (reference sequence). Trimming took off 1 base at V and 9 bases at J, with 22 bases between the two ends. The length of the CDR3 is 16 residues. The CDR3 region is CASSLDAQGLSGGQYF. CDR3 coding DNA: TGTGCCAGCAGCTTAGACGCTCAGGGACTTTCAGGGGGGCAGTACTTC.

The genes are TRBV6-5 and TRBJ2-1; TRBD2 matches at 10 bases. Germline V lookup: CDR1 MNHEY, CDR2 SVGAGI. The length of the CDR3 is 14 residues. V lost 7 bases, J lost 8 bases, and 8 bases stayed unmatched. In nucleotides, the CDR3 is TGTGCCAGCACGCAAGCGGGAGGGCTCGATGAGCAGTTCTTC. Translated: CASTQAGGLDEQFF.

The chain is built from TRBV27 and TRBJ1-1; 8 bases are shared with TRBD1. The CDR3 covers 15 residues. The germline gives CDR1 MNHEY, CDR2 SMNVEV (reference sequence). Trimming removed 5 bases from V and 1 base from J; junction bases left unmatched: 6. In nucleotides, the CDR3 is TGTGCCAGCAGTCTAACTGACAGGGGGAACACTGAAGCTTTCTTT. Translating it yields CASSLTDRGNTEAFF.

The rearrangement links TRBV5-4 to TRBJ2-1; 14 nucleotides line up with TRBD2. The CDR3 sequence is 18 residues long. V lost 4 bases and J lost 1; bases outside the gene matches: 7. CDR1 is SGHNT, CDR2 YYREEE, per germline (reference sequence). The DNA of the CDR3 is TGTGCCAGCAGCGGACGGACTAGCGGGGGGACATCCTACAATGAGCAGTTCTTC. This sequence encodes CASSGRTSGGTSYNEQFF.

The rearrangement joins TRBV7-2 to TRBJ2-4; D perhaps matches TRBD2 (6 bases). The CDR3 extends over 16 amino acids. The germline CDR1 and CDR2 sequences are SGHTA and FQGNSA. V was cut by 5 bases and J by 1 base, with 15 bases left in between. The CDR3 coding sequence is TGTGCCAGCAGCCTGGAGGCCCGGGGGGCCAAAAACATTCAGTACTTC. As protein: CASSLEARGAKNIQYF. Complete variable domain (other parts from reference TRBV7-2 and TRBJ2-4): GAGVSQSPSNKVTEKGKDVELRCDPISGHTALYWYRQSLGQGLEFLIYFQGNSAPDKSGLPSDRFSAERTGGSVSTLTIQRTQQEDSAVYLCASSLEARGAKNIQYFGAGTRLSVL.

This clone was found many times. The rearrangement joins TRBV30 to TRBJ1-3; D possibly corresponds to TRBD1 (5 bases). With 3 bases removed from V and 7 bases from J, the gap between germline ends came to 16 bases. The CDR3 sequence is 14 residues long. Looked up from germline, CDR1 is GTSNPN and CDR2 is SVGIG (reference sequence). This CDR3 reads CAWREAAGWNTIYF. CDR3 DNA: TGTGCCTGGAGAGAGGCCGCAGGGTGGAACACCATATATTTT.

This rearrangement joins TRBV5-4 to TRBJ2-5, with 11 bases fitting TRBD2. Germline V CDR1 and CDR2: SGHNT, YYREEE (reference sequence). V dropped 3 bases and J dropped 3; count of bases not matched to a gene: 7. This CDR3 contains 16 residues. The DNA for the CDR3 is TGTGCCAGCAGCTCCGCGCTAGCGGGAGGTAAAGAGACCCAGTACTTC. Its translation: CASSSALAGGKETQYF.

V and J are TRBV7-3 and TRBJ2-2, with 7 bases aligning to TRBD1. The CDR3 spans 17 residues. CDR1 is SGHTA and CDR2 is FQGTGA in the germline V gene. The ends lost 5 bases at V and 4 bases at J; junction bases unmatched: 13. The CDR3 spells CASSPLNTGVGTGELFF. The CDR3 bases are TGTGCCAGCAGCCCCCTCAACACAGGGGTGGGCACCGGGGAGCTGTTTTTT.

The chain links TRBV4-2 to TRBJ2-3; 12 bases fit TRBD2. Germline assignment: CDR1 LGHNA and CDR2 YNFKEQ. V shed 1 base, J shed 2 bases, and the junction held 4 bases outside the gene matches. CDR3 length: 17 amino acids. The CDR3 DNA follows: TGTGCCAGCAGCCAAGTCCCTAGCGGGGGGGTCACAGATACGCAGTATTTT. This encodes CASSQVPSGGVTDTQYF.

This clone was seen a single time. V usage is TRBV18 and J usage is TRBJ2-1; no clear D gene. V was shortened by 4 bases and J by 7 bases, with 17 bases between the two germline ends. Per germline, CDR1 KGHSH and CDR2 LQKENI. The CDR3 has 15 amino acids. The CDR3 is CASSRDSPGRNEQFF. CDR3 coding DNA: TGTGCCAGCTCACGAGACTCGCCTGGTCGGAATGAGCAGTTCTTC.

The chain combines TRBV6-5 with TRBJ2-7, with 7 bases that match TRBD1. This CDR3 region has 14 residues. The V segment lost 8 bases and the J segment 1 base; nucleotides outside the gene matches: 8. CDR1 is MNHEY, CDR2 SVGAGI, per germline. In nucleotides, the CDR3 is TGTGCCAGCGATCCAACAGGGGTGTCCTACGAGCAGTACTTC. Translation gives CASDPTGVSYEQYF.

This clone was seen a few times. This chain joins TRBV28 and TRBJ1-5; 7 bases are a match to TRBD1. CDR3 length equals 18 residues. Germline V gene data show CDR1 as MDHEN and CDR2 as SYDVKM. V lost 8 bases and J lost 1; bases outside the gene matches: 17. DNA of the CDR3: TGTGCCAGCCGAAACGACCCCACGACAGGGCGCAGCAATCAGCCCCAGCATTTT. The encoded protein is CASRNDPTTGRSNQPQHF.

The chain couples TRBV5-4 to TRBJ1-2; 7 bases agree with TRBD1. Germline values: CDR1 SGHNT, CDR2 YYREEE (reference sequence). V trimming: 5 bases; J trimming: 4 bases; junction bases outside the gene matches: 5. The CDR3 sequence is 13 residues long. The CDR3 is CASSNTGVYGYTF. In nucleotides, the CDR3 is TGTGCCAGCAGTAATACAGGGGTCTATGGCTACACCTTC.

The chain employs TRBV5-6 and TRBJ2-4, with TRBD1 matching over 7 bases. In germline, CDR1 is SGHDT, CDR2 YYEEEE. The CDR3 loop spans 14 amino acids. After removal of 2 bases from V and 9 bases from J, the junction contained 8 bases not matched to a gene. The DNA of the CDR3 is TGTGCCAGCAGCTTAACAGGGGATAGGAGCATTCAGTACTTC. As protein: CASSLTGDRSIQYF.

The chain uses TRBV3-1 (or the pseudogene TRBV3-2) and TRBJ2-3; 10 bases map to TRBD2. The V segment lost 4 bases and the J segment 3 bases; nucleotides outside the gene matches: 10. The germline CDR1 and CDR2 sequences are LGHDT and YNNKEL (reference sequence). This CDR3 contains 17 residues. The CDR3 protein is CASSPRPLAGATDTQYF. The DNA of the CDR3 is TGTGCCAGCAGCCCCCGGCCCCTAGCGGGAGCTACAGATACGCAGTATTTT.

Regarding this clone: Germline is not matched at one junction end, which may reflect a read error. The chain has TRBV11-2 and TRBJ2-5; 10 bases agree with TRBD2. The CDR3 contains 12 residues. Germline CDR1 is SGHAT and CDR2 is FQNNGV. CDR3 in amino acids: CASSLVGTSEHF. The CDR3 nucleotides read TGTGCCAGCAGCTTGGTCGGGACTAGCGAACACTTC.